This TCR beta chain was obtained from a study of T cells in localized non-small cell lung cancer. This clone appeared once. No antigen is known for it. Using immunoSEQ multiplex PCR, the repertoire was profiled, and TCRdb retains in-frame clones only, with some absent. Of about 25,000 clones in the sample, around 86% were seen once. CDR3 length: 17 residues. Germline assignment: CDR1 LNHDA and CDR2 SQIVND (reference sequence). V lost 5 bases, J lost 5 bases, and 13 bases stayed unmatched. Study-level results: Tumor samples were not multi-region, leaving intratumor heterogeneity unexcluded.

The origin of this receptor is a male donor at least 60 years old with stage II squamous cell lung carcinoma. This chain connects TRBV19 to TRBJ1-5; TRBD1 aligns across 9 bases. The sample was peripheral blood, taken before any cancer treatment. This CDR3 reads CASSLSSSGQGYQPQHF. CDR3 DNA sequence: TGTGCCAGTAGTTTGTCCTCCTCGGGACAGGGCTATCAGCCCCAGCATTTT.